Given below is one T cell receptor (beta chain) in context. Its antigen is unidentified. The germline CDR1 and CDR2 sequences are SGHRS and YFSETQ. J gave up 0 bases and V 5 bases, and 0 bases lay outside the gene matches. The CDR3 is made up of 13 amino acids. The entry originates in a study of cytomegalovirus exposure and HLA in healthy donors. PCR involved 60 Vbeta and 13 Jbeta primers. TCRdb keeps only in-frame clones here, not all; method: immunoSEQ multiplex PCR. This sample yields roughly 150,000 clones, of which about 80% are seen a single time; approximately 1.6% belongs to the top ten. General study findings and limits: Clonal expansion was found to be greater in HLA-associated TCR beta chains than in equally common others in a later analysis.

The receptor was isolated from a girl aged 5 to 17 in good health and CMV-seropositive. Sequencing used PBMCs. This sequence joins TRBV5-1 and TRBJ2-3; 7 bases are a match to TRBD2. The CDR3 region has the DNA TGCGCCAGCAGGGGGGGGAGCACAGATACGCAGTATTTT. Its protein product is CASRGGSTDTQYF.